This T cell receptor beta chain was documented in a study of OX40 agonist ivuxolimab in advanced cancers. Overall study context: The patients received ivuxolimab by intravenous route every 2 weeks at 0.01 to 10 mg/kg.

A history of autoimmune disease or systemic immunosuppression excluded patients. This clone turned up a few times. The antigen is undetermined. Because the CDR3's place on the DNA is in doubt, the DNA is left out and the CDR3 is given as listed by TCRdb. Germline values: CDR1 MNHNY, CDR2 SVGAGI (reference sequence). Counting both end residues, the CDR3 totals 16 amino acids. The table came from immunoSEQ multiplex PCR; TCRdb's copy has only in-frame clones and leaves some out. The sample has 55,000 to 65,000 clones, roughly nine tenths seen once. General study results and limits: Clonal expansion was among the lowest in partial responders at 0.1-3.0 mg/kg, especially CD8+.

Sequences were derived from CD4+ or CD8+ T cells sorted from blood, sampled in a trial of the OX40 agonist ivuxolimab. J is TRBJ2-7 and V is TRBV6-6. This TCR derives from an adult with an advanced solid tumor such as melanoma, head and neck, liver or kidney cancer. The CDR3 protein is CASSSGQAAARYEQYF.